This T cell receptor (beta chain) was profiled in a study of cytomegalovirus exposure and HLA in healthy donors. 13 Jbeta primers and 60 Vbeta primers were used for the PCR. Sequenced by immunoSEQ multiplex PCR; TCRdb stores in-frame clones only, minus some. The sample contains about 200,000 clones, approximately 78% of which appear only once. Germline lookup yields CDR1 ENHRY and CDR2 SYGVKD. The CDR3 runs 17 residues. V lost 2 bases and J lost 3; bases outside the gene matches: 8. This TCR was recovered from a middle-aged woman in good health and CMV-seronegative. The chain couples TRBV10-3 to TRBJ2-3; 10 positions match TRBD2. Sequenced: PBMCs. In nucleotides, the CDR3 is TGTGCCATCAGTGAGACTGGACTAGCGGCGTTGACAGATACGCAGTATTTT. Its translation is CAISETGLAALTDTQYF.